The T cell receptor beta chain under discussion was sequenced for a study of cytomegalovirus exposure and HLA in healthy donors. The study, taken as a whole, reports: After further analysis at a later stage, 16,951 TCR beta sequences were associated with HLA alleles at 0.05 false discovery rate.

Primers: 60 Vbeta forward and 13 Jbeta reverse. This table comes from immunoSEQ multiplex PCR, and its TCRdb copy is limited to in-frame clones, with some not included. This sample carries over 100,000 clones, nearly 65% of them seen once, and the ten largest clones take about 4.3%. CDR3 length: 14 residues. Germline V gives CDR1 SGHDT, CDR2 YYEEEE. About this clone: No antigen is known for it.

This TCR derives from a human donor in good health. The chain joins TRBV5-6 to TRBJ2-5, with D unclear. The last part of the DNA fits TRBJ2-7 better; the J call may be wrong. Material: PBMCs. CDR3 DNA: TGTGCCAGCAGCCCGTCGCAGGTCACCTACGAGCAGTACTTC. This sequence encodes CASSPSQVTYEQYF.